These 7 T cell receptor beta chains share one sample of origin, sequenced in a study of shared clonotypes between healthy human individuals. Sequenced by immunoSEQ multiplex PCR; TCRdb stores in-frame clones only, minus some. The sample yields over 400,000 clones, 95% to 96% seen once. Specimen: naive CD4+ T cells sorted from blood. Subset meaning: CD45RA+ positively selected. The source is a woman aged 25 to 39 in good health.

The chain combines TRBV6-5 with TRBJ1-2; TRBD1 matches at 11 bases. Losses at the gene ends were 7 bases for V and 4 bases for J; bases not matched to a gene: 8. The germline gives CDR1 MNHEY, CDR2 SVGAGI. The CDR3 has 15 amino acids. The CDR3 is CASTPDRGRPYGYTF. For the CDR3, the DNA is TGTGCCAGCACCCCGGACAGGGGGCGCCCCTATGGCTACACCTTC.

DNA for the CDR3: TGTGCCAGCAGCCAGATCGGACAGGGTGAGAGGAATGAGCAGTTCTTC. Its translation is CASSQIGQGERNEQFF. The chain has TRBV4-2 and TRBJ2-1; 8 bases match TRBD1. This CDR3 comprises 16 residues. With 3 bases clipped from V and 7 bases from J, the junction kept 11 bases outside the gene matches. Germline V lookup: CDR1 LGHNA, CDR2 YNFKEQ.

A remark on this clone: Other nucleotide sequences in the sample specify the same CDR3. The chain employs TRBV28 and TRBJ1-1, with D perhaps TRBD1 (5 bases). CDR1 MDHEN and CDR2 SYDVKM come from the germline V gene. The CDR3 has 12 residues. Between the trimmed V and J ends, which lost 6 bases and 6 bases, there was a span of 11 bases. The CDR3 sequence: CASSLVGPEAFF. The DNA of the CDR3 is TGTGCCAGCAGCCTCGTGGGGCCTGAAGCTTTCTTT.

This chain connects TRBV14 to TRBJ2-2, with 9 nucleotides matching TRBD1. Germline loops: CDR1 SGHDN, CDR2 FVKESK. Trimming took 3 bases from V and 4 from J; bases not matched to a gene: 12. The CDR3 totals 18 residues. Written as DNA, the CDR3 is TGTGCCAGCAGCCACCCCGGGACAGGGATTTGGAGCACCGGGGAGCTGTTTTTT. Translating gives CASSHPGTGIWSTGELFF.

This chain links TRBV28 with TRBJ2-2; TRBD2 might be the D (5 bases). Trimming left V 6 bases short and J 6 bases short, with 17 bases between. Germline CDR1 and CDR2: MDHEN and SYDVKM. This CDR3 is 15 amino acids long. The CDR3 loop reads CASRTSRRVSGELFF. CDR3 DNA sequence: TGTGCCAGCAGGACGTCTCGGCGGGTCTCCGGGGAGCTGTTTTTT.

This clone was seen just once. The CDR3 DNA reads TGTGCCAGCAGCTTAACAGGGCGGGGAGAATGGAAACTGTTTTTT. It codes for CASSLTGRGEWKLFF. This chain joins TRBV7-9 and TRBJ1-4; a weak D match, TRBD1 (6 bases). Germline CDR1 reads SEHNR; CDR2 reads FQNEAQ (reference sequence). V was shortened by 2 bases and J by 11 bases, with 18 bases between the two germline ends. The CDR3 is made up of 15 amino acids.

This clone came up once. The DNA of the CDR3 is TGTGCCAGCAGTCCCCAGTTCGGGGGTGCCTACGAGCAGTACTTC. Encoded protein: CASSPQFGGAYEQYF. The chain uses TRBV6-1 and TRBJ2-7, with D possibly being TRBD2 (6 bases). CDR1 and CDR2 (germline): MNHNS, SASEGT. Trimming shortened V by 5 bases and J by 2 bases, and 16 bases separated the two germline ends. The length of the CDR3 is 15 residues.